The rows below give T cell receptor beta chains drawn from one sample of a study of blood T cell repertoires in COVID-19. Data came from immunoSEQ multiplex PCR; TCRdb stores just in-frame clones and leaves some out. The data show fewer than 500,000 clones, about 85% seen once. The sequencing input was PBMCs or T cells enriched from blood (not recorded which). These receptors all come from a woman between 18 and 30 years old with acute COVID-19. Both conserved end residues are part of each CDR3. D genes are given only for firm matches. Clone size, where shown, is once, few, many, or a class for clones that have expanded.

j_gene: TRBJ1-2
d_gene: .
len: 14
v_gene: TRBV6-5
abundance: .
CDR3aa: CASSNTIPQRGYTF
CDR3nt: TGTGCCAGCAGTAACACAATACCCCAACGAGGCTACACCTTC

j_gene: TRBJ1-5
d_gene: .
len: 14
v_gene: TRBV10-2
abundance: once
CDR3aa: CASSDTDSNQPQHF
CDR3nt: TGCGCCAGCAGTGATACAGATAGCAATCAGCCCCAGCATTTT

j_gene: TRBJ1-5
d_gene: TRBD1
len: 13
v_gene: TRBV18
abundance: .
CDR3aa: CASSPGTDQPQHF
CDR3nt: TGTGCCAGCTCCCCCGGGACAGACCAGCCCCAGCATTTT

j_gene: TRBJ1-3
d_gene: TRBD1
len: 16
v_gene: TRBV7-2
abundance: .
CDR3aa: CASSPQGAQTGNTIYF
CDR3nt: TGTGCCAGCAGCCCCCAGGGGGCGCAAACTGGAAACACCATATATTTT

j_gene: TRBJ1-6
d_gene: .
len: 13
v_gene: TRBV19
abundance: .
CDR3aa: CASKERGNSPLHF
CDR3nt: TGTGCCAGTAAGGAAAGGGGTAATTCACCCCTCCACTTT

j_gene: TRBJ2-1
d_gene: TRBD2
len: 17
v_gene: TRBV10-3
abundance: .
CDR3aa: CAISESRGLADYNEQFF
CDR3nt: TGTGCCATCAGTGAGTCACGAGGACTAGCGGACTACAATGAGCAGTTCTTC

j_gene: TRBJ1-4
d_gene: .
len: 14
v_gene: TRBV7-2
abundance: .
CDR3aa: CASSSLQGGEKLFF
CDR3nt: TGTGCCAGCAGCTCTTTGCAGGGTGGGGAAAAACTGTTTTTT

j_gene: TRBJ1-5
d_gene: .
len: 15
v_gene: TRBV6-5
abundance: few
CDR3aa: CASTAGQQSNQPQHF
CDR3nt: TGTGCCAGCACCGCTGGACAGCAATCCAATCAGCCCCAGCATTTT

j_gene: TRBJ1-6
d_gene: TRBD1
len: 16
v_gene: TRBV5-1
abundance: .
CDR3aa: CASSFNIDRDGSPLHF
CDR3nt: TGCGCCAGCAGCTTTAATATTGACAGGGATGGCTCACCCCTCCACTTT

j_gene: TRBJ1-2
d_gene: .
len: 15
v_gene: TRBV4-1
abundance: .
CDR3aa: CASSQDENRPYGYTF
CDR3nt: TGCGCCAGCAGCCAAGACGAGAACAGACCCTATGGCTACACCTTC

j_gene: TRBJ2-2
d_gene: .
len: 13
v_gene: TRBV12-3/TRBV12-4
abundance: .
CDR3aa: CASSRPVTGELFF
CDR3nt: TGTGCCAGCAGCAGGCCGGTCACCGGGGAGCTGTTTTTT

j_gene: TRBJ2-3
d_gene: TRBD2
len: 16
v_gene: TRBV7-2
abundance: .
CDR3aa: CASSPKSGRVGDTQYF
CDR3nt: TGTGCCAGCAGCCCCAAATCCGGGAGGGTTGGAGATACGCAGTATTTT

j_gene: TRBJ2-4
d_gene: TRBD2
len: 12
v_gene: TRBV15
abundance: .
CDR3aa: CATSTARGVQYF
CDR3nt: TGTGCCACCAGCACAGCTCGGGGGGTTCAGTACTTC

j_gene: TRBJ2-7
d_gene: TRBD2
len: 19
v_gene: TRBV7-9
abundance: .
CDR3aa: CASSLVRLALTHSTYEQYF
CDR3nt: TGTGCCAGCAGCTTAGTTCGACTAGCACTAACTCACTCCACTTACGAGCAGTACTTC

j_gene: TRBJ1-2
d_gene: .
len: 12
v_gene: TRBV6-1
abundance: .
CDR3aa: CASSDTRYGYTF
CDR3nt: TGTGCCAGCAGTGATACCAGATATGGCTACACCTTC

j_gene: TRBJ2-7
d_gene: .
len: 13
v_gene: TRBV11-2
abundance: once
CDR3aa: CASSLVQGREQYF
CDR3nt: TGTGCCAGCAGCTTAGTACAAGGGAGGGAGCAGTACTTC

j_gene: TRBJ2-2
d_gene: .
len: 15
v_gene: TRBV19
abundance: .
CDR3aa: CASSMLGRESGELFF
CDR3nt: TGTGCCAGTAGTATGTTGGGCAGAGAGAGCGGGGAGCTGTTTTTT

j_gene: TRBJ1-2
d_gene: TRBD1
len: 15
v_gene: TRBV18
abundance: .
CDR3aa: CASSPTAAQGYGYTF
CDR3nt: TGTGCCAGCTCACCAACCGCGGCACAGGGGTATGGCTACACCTTC

j_gene: TRBJ1-5
d_gene: .
len: 15
v_gene: TRBV4-1
abundance: .
CDR3aa: CASSVKGGGNQPQHF
CDR3nt: TGCGCCAGCAGTGTCAAGGGGGGGGGCAATCAGCCCCAGCATTTT

j_gene: TRBJ1-6
d_gene: .
len: 14
v_gene: TRBV7-9
abundance: .
CDR3aa: CASTNPGKGAPLHF
CDR3nt: TGTGCCAGCACCAACCCAGGGAAAGGGGCACCCCTCCACTTT

j_gene: TRBJ2-7
d_gene: TRBD2
len: 14
v_gene: TRBV6-5
abundance: .
CDR3aa: CASSKLAGKDEQYF
CDR3nt: TGTGCCAGCAGTAAACTAGCGGGAAAGGACGAGCAGTACTTC